Presented here are 4 T cell receptor beta chains from one specimen sequenced in a study of blood T cells in healthy people across ages. Alongside a J-beta primer mix, a sample-barcoded 5' primer served in a second PCR lasting roughly 7 to 11 cycles. TCRdb ran MiXCR on the 5' RACE reads and lists one entry per CDR3 protein. The sample carries 1.5 million to 1.9 million distinct CDR3 sequences, under 55% recorded once. Sample: blood. These receptor sequences come from a woman aged 18 to 35 in good health.

At least ten counts were recorded for this clonotype. The J gene is TRBJ1-5, the V gene TRBV27; D gene uncertain. The germline V gene encodes CDR1 MNHEY and CDR2 SMNVEV (reference sequence). Trimming left V 5 bases short and J 0 bases short, with 5 bases between. CDR3 length: 13 residues. The DNA of the CDR3 is TGTGCCAGCAGTCCCTATAGCAATCAGCCCCAGCATTTT. Its translation: CASSPYSNQPQHF.

V is TRBV20-1 and J is TRBJ2-3; 9 bases align to TRBD2. The ends lost 6 bases at V and 4 bases at J; junction bases unmatched: 5. The CDR3 consists of 13 residues. Germline CDR1 is DFQATT and CDR2 is SNEGSKA (reference sequence). The CDR3 loop is CSARGLASDTQYF. The CDR3 DNA sequence: TGCAGTGCCCGGGGACTAGCATCAGATACGCAGTATTTT.

V is TRBV6-1 and J is TRBJ2-1; 15 bases fit TRBD2. Looked up from germline, CDR1 is MNHNS and CDR2 is SASEGT. The CDR3 runs 17 residues. V gave up 6 bases and J gave up 4 bases; unmatched junction bases: 7. Here the CDR3 reads CASRPGLAGGGYNEQFF. The CDR3 DNA sequence: TGTGCCAGCAGGCCGGGACTAGCGGGGGGAGGGTACAATGAGCAGTTCTTC.

The V gene is TRBV4-1, the J gene TRBJ2-7; maybe TRBD1 (5 bases). Germline V lookup: CDR1 MGHRA, CDR2 YSYEKL. With 3 bases removed from V and 7 bases from J, the gap between germline ends came to 22 bases. The CDR3 consists of 16 residues. CDR3 sequence (DNA): TGCGCCAGCAGCCAGCCCCTAAGGGGTAAGCGCGATGAGCAGTACTTC. Translation: CASSQPLRGKRDEQYF.